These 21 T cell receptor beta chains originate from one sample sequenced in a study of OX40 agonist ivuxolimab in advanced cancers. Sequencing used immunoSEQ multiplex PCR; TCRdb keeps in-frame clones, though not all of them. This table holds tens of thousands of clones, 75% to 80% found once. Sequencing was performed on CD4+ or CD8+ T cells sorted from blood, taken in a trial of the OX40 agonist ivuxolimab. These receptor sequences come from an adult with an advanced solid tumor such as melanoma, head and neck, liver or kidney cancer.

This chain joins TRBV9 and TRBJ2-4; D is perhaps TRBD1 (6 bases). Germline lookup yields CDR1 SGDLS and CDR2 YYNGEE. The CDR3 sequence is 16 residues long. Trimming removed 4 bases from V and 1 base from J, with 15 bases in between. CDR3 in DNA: TGTGCCAGCAGCCCCCTACAGGGAGCGGCCAAAAACATTCAGTACTTC. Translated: CASSPLQGAAKNIQYF.

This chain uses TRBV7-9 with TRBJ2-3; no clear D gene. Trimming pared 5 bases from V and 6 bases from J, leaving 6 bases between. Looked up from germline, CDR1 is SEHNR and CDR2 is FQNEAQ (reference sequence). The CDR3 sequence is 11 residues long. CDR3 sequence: CASSPRDTQYF. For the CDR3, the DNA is TGTGCCAGCAGCCCTCGGGATACGCAGTATTTT.

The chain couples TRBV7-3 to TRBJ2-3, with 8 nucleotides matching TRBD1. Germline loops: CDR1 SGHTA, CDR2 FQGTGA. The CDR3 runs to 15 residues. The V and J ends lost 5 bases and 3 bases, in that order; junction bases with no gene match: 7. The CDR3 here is CASSRGTGGTDTQYF. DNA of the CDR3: TGTGCCAGCAGCCGCGGGACAGGTGGAACAGATACGCAGTATTTT.

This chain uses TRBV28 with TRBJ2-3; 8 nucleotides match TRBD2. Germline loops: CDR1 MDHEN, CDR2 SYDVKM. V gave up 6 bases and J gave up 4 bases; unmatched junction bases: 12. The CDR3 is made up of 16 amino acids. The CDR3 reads CASSRRLANSPDTQYF. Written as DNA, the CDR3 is TGTGCCAGCAGCAGACGACTAGCGAATTCCCCAGATACGCAGTATTTT.

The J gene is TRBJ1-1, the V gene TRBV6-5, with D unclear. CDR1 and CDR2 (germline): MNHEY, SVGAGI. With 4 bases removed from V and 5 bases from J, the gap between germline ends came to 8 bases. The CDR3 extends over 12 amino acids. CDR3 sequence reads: CASSSWGTEAFF. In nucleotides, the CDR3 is TGTGCCAGCAGTTCCTGGGGTACTGAAGCTTTCTTT.

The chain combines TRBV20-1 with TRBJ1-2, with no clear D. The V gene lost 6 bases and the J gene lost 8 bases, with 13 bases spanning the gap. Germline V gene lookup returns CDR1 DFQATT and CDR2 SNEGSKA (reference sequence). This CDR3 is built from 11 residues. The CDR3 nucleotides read TGCAGTGCAAAGCTCTCCGGGGGCTACACCTTC. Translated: CSAKLSGGYTF.

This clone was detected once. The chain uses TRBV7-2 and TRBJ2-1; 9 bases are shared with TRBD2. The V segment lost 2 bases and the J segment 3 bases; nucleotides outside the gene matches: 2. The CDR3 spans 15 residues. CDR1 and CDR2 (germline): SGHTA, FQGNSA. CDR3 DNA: TGTGCCAGCAGCTTACGCGGGGGGGACTACAATGAGCAGTTCTTC. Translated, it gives CASSLRGGDYNEQFF.

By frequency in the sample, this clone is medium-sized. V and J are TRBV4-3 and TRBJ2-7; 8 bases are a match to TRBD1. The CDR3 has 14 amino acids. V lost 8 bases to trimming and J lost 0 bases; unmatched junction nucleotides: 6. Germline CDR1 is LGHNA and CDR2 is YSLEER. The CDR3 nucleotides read TGCGCCAGCTCCCCGGACAGGGCCTCCTACGAGCAGTACTTC. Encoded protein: CASSPDRASYEQYF.

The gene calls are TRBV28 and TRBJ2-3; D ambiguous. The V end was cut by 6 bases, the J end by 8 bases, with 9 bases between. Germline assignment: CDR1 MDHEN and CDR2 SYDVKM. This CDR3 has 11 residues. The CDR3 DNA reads TGTGCCAGCAGCTCGACTTTTACGCAGTATTTT. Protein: CASSSTFTQYF.

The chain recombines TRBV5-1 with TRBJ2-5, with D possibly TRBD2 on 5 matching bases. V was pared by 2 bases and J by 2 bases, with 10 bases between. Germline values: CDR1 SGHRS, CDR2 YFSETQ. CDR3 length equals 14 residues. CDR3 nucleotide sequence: TGCGCCAGCAGCTTCGGACTTCTACAAGAGACCCAGTACTTC. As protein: CASSFGLLQETQYF.

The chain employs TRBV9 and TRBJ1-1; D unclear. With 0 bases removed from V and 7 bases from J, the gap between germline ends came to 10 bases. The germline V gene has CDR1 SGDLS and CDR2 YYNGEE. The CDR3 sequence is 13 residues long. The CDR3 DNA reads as TGTGCCAGCAGCGTAGCTACGGGGAGTGAAGCTTTCTTT. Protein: CASSVATGSEAFF.

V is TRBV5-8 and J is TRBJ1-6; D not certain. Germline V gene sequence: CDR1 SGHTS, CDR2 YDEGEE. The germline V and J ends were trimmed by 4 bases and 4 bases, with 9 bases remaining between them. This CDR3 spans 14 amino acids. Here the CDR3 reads CASSPRTYNSPLHF. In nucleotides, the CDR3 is TGTGCCAGCAGCCCGAGGACGTATAATTCACCCCTCCACTTT.

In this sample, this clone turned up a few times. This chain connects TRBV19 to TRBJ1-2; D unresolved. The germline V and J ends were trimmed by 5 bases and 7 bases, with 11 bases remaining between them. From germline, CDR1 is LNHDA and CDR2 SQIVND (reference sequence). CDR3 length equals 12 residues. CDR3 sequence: CASSASPLGYTF. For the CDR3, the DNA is TGTGCCAGTAGTGCGTCCCCTCTTGGCTACACCTTC.

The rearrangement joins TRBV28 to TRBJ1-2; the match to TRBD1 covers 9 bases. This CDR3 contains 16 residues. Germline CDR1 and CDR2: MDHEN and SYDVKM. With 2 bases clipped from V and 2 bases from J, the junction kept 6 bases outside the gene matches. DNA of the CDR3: TGTGCCAGCAGTTTAAAGTTGGGGACAGGGAACTATGGCTACACCTTC. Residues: CASSLKLGTGNYGYTF.

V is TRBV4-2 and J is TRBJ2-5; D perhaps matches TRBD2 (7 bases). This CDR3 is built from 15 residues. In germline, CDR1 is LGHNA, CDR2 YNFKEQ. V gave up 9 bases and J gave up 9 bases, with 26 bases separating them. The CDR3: CASRGLGGQDEPQYF. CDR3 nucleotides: TGTGCCAGTCGGGGGTTGGGGGGGCAGGATGAGCCCCAGTACTTC.

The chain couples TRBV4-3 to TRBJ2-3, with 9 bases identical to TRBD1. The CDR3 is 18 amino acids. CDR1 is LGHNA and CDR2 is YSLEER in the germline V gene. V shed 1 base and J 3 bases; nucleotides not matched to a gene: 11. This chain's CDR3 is CASSQGSILTGGTDTQYF. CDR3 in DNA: TGCGCCAGCAGCCAAGGGTCCATTTTGACAGGGGGAACAGATACGCAGTATTTT.

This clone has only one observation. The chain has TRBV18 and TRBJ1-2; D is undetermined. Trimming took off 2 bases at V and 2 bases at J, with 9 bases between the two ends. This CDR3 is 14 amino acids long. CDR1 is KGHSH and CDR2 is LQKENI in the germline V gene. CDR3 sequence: CASSPKSLNYGYTF. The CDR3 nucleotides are TGTGCCAGCTCACCAAAGTCCCTGAACTATGGCTACACCTTC.

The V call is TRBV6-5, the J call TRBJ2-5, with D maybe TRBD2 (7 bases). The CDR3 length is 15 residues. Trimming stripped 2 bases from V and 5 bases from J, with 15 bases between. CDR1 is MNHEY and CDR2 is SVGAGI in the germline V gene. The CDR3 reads CASSYGGGSRETQYF. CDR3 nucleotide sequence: TGTGCCAGCAGTTACGGGGGGGGCAGTCGGGAGACCCAGTACTTC.

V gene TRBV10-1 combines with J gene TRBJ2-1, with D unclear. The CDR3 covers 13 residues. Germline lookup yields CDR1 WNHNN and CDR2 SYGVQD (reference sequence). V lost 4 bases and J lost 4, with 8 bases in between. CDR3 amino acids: CASSVKGYNEQFF. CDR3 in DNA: TGCGCCAGCAGTGTAAAAGGGTACAATGAGCAGTTCTTC.

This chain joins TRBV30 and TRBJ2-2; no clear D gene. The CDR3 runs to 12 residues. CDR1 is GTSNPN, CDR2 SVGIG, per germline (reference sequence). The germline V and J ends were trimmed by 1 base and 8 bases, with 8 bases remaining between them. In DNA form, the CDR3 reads TGTGCCTGGAGTGCCTTCAGGGGGGAGCTGTTTTTT. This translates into CAWSAFRGELFF.

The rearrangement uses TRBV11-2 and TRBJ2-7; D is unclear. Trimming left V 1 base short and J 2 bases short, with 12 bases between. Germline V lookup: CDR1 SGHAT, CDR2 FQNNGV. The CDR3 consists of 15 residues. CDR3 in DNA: TGTGCCAGCAGCTTAGGAGACAAGGGCACCTACGAGCAGTACTTC. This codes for CASSLGDKGTYEQYF.